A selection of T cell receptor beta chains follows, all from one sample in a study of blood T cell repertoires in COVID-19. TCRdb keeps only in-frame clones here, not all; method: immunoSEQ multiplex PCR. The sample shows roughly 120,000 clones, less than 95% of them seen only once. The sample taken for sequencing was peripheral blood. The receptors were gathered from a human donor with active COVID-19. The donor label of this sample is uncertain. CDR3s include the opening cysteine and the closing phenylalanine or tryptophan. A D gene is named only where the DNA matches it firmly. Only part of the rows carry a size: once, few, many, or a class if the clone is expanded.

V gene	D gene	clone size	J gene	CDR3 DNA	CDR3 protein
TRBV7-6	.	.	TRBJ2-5	TGTGCCAGCAGCTTACCCACTAGCATCCAAGAGACCCAGTACTTC	CASSLPTSIQETQYF
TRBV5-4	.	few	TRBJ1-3	TGTGCCAGCAGCCTCGATCCAGATGGAAACACCATATATTTT	CASSLDPDGNTIYF
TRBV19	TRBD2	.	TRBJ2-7	TGTGCCAGTAGTAAAGGACTAGCGGGGGGGCCTTACGAGCAGTACTTC	CASSKGLAGGPYEQYF
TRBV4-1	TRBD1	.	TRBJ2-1	TGCGCCAGCAGCCAGGACAGGGGCTCAAGCTCCTACAATGAGCAGTTCTTC	CASSQDRGSSSYNEQFF
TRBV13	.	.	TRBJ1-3	TGTGCCAGCAGCCGCCCTGGGACACCAAGAAACACCATATATTTT	CASSRPGTPRNTIYF
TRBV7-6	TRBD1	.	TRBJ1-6	TGTGCCAGCAGCTTACGGGCGGGACAGGGTATCAATTCACCCCTCCACTTT	CASSLRAGQGINSPLHF
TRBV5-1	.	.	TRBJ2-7	TGCGCCAGCCGAGCCGAGCACTACGAGCAGTACTTC	CASRAEHYEQYF
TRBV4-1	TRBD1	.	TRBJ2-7	TGCGCCAGCAGCCAAGCCCCGGGACAGGTTAACGAGCAGTACTTC	CASSQAPGQVNEQYF
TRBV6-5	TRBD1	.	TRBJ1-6	TGTGCCAGCAGCCCGACAGGGAGATATAATTCACCCCTCCACTTT	CASSPTGRYNSPLHF
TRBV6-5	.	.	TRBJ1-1	TGTGCCAGCAGTAACAGGGTGAGGACTGAAGCTTTCTTT	CASSNRVRTEAFF
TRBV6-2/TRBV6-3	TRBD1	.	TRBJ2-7	TGTGCCAGCAGCTGGAGGACAGGGCTCGGTAGACGGTACTTC	CASSWRTGLGRRYF
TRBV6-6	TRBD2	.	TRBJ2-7	TGTGCCAGCAGCGCCTCAGGGACTAGCGGGGGGGCGTCTTCTTGGGACGAGCAGTACTTC	CASSASGTSGGASSWDEQYF
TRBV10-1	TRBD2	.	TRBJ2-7	TGCGCCAGCAGTGAGTCGGGGAGGGACGAGCAGTACTTC	CASSESGRDEQYF
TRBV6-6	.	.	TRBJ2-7	TGTGCCAGCAGTTACTGGCGGGGGCCTTCCTACGAGCAGTACTTC	CASSYWRGPSYEQYF
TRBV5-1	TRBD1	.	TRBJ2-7	TGCGCCAGCAGCTTGCCCGGGACAGGGTCCTACGAGCAGTACTTC	CASSLPGTGSYEQYF
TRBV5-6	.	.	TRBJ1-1	TGTGCCAGCAGCTTACGTACAGGGCAGAACACTGAAGCTTTCTTT	CASSLRTGQNTEAFF
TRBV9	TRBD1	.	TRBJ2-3	TGTGCCAGCAGCGCCAGACAGGGGGCAACAGATACGCAGTATTTT	CASSARQGATDTQYF
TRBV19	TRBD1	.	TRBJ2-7	TGTGCCAGTAGGGGAACAGGGGGCGAATCCTACGAGCAGTACTTC	CASRGTGGESYEQYF
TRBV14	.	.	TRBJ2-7	TGTGCCAGCAGCCACTGGACGGAGGCCTCCTACGAGCAGTACTTC	CASSHWTEASYEQYF
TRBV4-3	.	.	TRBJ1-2	TGCGCCAGCAGCCAAGTGGGCGGGGCGGCTGGCTATGGCTACACCTTC	CASSQVGGAAGYGYTF
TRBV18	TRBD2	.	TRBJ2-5	TGTGCCAGCTCACCACTCTCGGGGGGGCAGACGGAGACCCAGTACTTC	CASSPLSGGQTETQYF
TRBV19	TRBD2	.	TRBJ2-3	TGTGCCAGTAGTGTAGCGGGGGGAGGCCGTGGGACAGATACGCAGTATTTT	CASSVAGGGRGTDTQYF
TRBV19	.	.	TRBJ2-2	TGTGCCAGTAGTATATTCACTATTCCCGGGGAGCTGTTTTTT	CASSIFTIPGELFF
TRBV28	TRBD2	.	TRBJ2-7	TGTGCCAGCAGTTTACCGGGACTAGCGGGGAGCTCCTACGAGCAGTACTTC	CASSLPGLAGSSYEQYF
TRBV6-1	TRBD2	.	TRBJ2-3	TGTGCCAGCAGTGAATCGGGGACTAGAGCCGATACGCAGTATTTT	CASSESGTRADTQYF
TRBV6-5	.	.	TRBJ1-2	TGTGCCAGCAAGCAGGGGACGTATGGCTACACCTTC	CASKQGTYGYTF
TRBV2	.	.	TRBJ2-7	TGTGCCAGCAGTGAGAGAGGGCCAATGGACGAGCAGTACTTC	CASSERGPMDEQYF